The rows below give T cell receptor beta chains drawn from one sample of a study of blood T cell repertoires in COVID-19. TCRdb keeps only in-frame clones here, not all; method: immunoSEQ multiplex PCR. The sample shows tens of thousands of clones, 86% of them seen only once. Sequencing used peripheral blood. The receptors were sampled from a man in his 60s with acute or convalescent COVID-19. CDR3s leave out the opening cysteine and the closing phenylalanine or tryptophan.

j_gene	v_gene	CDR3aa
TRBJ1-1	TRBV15	ATSRDRGPGTEAF
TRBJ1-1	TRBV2	ASRAGDTEAF
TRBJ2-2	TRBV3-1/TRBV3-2	ASSQVRGANGELF
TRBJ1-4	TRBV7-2	ASKRLGQGDHEKLF
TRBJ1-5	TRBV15	ATSSETNSNQPQH
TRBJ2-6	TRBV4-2	ASSQGLDSSGANVLT
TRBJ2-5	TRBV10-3	AISEISGRETAQY
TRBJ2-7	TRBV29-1	SVREVGAPDEQY
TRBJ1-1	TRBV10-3	ALPVNTEAF
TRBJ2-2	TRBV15	ATSRAQLSTGELF
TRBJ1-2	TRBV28	ASSLQDRVRYT
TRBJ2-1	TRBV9	ASSKQGAPYNEQF
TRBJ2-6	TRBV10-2	ASSRTSSGANVLT
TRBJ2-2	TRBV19	ASSIGGQVNTGELF
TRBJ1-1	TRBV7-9	ASSPGQGVVAF
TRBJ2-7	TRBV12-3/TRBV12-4	ASSFRGPHEQY
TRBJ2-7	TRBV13	ASSSGDGYEQY
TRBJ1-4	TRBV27	ASRRRGPGFNEKLF
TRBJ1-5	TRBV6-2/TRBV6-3	ASSYGDWATGGPQH
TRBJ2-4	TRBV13	ASSSEREDHKNIQY
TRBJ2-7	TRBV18	ASSNTGLGRDEQY
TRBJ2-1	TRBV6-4	ASSERGYNEQF
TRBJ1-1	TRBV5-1	ASSPYPNTEAF
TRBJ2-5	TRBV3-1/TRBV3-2	ASTSAGASYETQY
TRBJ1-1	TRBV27	ASSPMGGQPEAF
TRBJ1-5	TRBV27	ASRTGASNQPQH
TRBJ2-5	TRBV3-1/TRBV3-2	ASSHHQQAQETQY
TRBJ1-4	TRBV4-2	ASSQETREFPEKLF
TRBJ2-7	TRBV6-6	ASSYTSAGGPEQY
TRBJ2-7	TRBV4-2	ASSQDNGGGTYEQY
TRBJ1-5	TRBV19	ASSMSQGNNQPQH
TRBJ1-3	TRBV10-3	AISESRQGAGNTIY
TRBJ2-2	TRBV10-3	AIRQGEGTGELF
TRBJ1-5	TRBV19	ASSIIRAQPQH
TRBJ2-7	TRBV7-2	ASSLNPGYEQY
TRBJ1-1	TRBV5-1	ASSYQQGNTEAF
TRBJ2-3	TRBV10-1	ASSEQGRNTQY
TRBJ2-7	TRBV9	ASSVGAGSLEQY
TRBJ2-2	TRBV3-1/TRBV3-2	ASSQDPTTGGLTGELF
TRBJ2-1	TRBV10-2	ASTLGGLAGVRYNEQF
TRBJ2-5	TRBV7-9	ASSLARDEETQY
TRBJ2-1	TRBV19	ASRPAGASLRNEQF
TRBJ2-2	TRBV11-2	ASSLRFGTSGSNTGELF
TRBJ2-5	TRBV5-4	ASSLALQETQY
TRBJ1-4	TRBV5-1	ASSLLGQGGEKLF
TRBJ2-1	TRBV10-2	ASSQLNVLAANEQF
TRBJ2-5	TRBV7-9	ASSSGLAPRQETQY
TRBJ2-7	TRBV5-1	ASSLGQGRFYEQY
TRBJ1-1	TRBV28	ASSRGGSWNTEAF
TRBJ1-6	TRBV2	ASTTWGVNSPLH
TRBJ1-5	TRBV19	ASSPLRGRGPYQH
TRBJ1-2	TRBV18	ASSKEQGGVDGYT